Detailed here is one TCR beta chain. Its target is unknown. Looked up from germline, CDR1 is SGHRS and CDR2 is YFSETQ. V dropped 4 bases and J dropped 8 bases, with 22 bases sitting between them. There are 16 residues in the CDR3. These data are taken from a study of response to subunit inactivated influenza vaccine. Study-wide results and caveats: There was a suggestion from the authors that each seasonal influenza vaccination recruits few new T cells.

TCRdb reprocessed the RT-PCR reads via MiXCR and lists one record per CDR3 protein. The sample holds 700,000 to 900,000 distinct CDR3 sequences, 21% seen once. The V call is TRBV5-1, the J call TRBJ2-1; D might be TRBD2 (6 bases). Source: PBMCs from blood, taken 4 to 6 days after vaccination. The clonotype comes from a man aged 50 to 60 who received an inactivated influenza vaccine. For the CDR3, the DNA is TGCGCCAGCAGCGTCGGCGGGACGGTCGGCGACGATGAGCAGTTCTTC. This encodes CASSVGGTVGDDEQFF.